The clone carrying this TCR beta chain was counted ten times or more. As yet, its antigen is unknown. This sample is drawn from a study of T cells in Graves' hyperthyroidism and ophthalmopathy. Study-wide findings and caveats: Prediction of ophthalmopathy progression came a median around 6.5 months pre-onset. Clonotypes that were expanded in thyroid above 0.001 mostly appeared in blood too. From stable hyperthyroidism, ophthalmopathy was set apart by a 13 V-J model.

The CDR3 has 16 amino acids. Between the trimmed V and J ends, which lost 0 bases and 6 bases, there was a span of 14 bases. The germline V gene encodes CDR1 MNHEY and CDR2 SVGAGI. It was RNA transcripts that yielded the amplified TCR beta CDR3 regions. Carried out on the TCR CDR3, a first-round RT-PCR used the HTBI primer set. TCRdb fed the multiplex PCR reads into MiXCR, producing one record per CDR3 protein. The sample lists roughly 300,000 distinct CDR3 sequences; approximately 26% were seen once. The source is a man aged 40-49 years with Graves' hyperthyroidism that later progressed to Graves' ophthalmopathy. Sample: blood. J is TRBJ2-2 and V is TRBV6-5, with a tentative D call TRBD1 (5 bases). CDR3 region: CASSYSAGRWSGELFF. As DNA, the CDR3 is TGTGCCAGCAGTTACTCGGCAGGGCGATGGTCCGGGGAGCTGTTTTTT.